One and the same sample provided the 32 T cell receptor beta chains below, sequenced in a study of graft-versus-host responses after intestinal transplantation. The repertoire was sequenced with immunoSEQ multiplex PCR; TCRdb's copy has only in-frame clones and lacks some. The sample consists of around 100,000 clones, just over 90% of them appearing once. For these TCRs, the target antigens are not known. The source was unstimulated CD4+ T cells sorted from spleen or lymph node cells, collected before transplant. These TCRs come from a human donor who was the organ donor for an intestinal transplant.

The V call is TRBV10-3, the J call TRBJ2-5, with 7 bases that match TRBD2. This CDR3 is 13 amino acids long. In germline, CDR1 is ENHRY, CDR2 SYGVKD. V lost 6 bases and J lost 5; bases outside the gene matches: 6. DNA of the CDR3: TGTGCCATCAGCCGGGCGGGGGTGGAGACCCAGTACTTC. Protein product: CAISRAGVETQYF.

The chain has TRBV4-2 and TRBJ1-2; D possibly corresponds to TRBD1 (5 bases). The V gene lost 0 bases and the J gene lost 4 bases, with 15 bases spanning the gap. From germline, CDR1 is LGHNA and CDR2 YNFKEQ. This CDR3 contains 16 residues. The DNA of the CDR3 is TGTGCCAGCAGCCAAGATCTGGGGCAGGCCCGCTATGGCTACACCTTC. It specifies CASSQDLGQARYGYTF.

The chain uses TRBV7-2 and TRBJ2-3, with 12 bases matching TRBD2. Germline CDR1 is SGHTA and CDR2 is FQGNSA. The V gene end was trimmed by 4 bases and the J gene end by 1 base; junction bases not matched to a gene: 9. CDR3 length: 18 amino acids. The CDR3 loop is CASSSTSGRPYGTDTQYF. In DNA, the CDR3 is TGTGCCAGCAGCTCCACTAGCGGGAGGCCCTATGGCACAGATACGCAGTATTTT.

This rearrangement joins TRBV4-2 to TRBJ2-6; 7 positions agree with TRBD2. The J segment lost 0 bases and the V segment lost 2 bases, leaving 16 bases of the junction unmatched. Germline V gene sequence: CDR1 LGHNA, CDR2 YNFKEQ. The CDR3 has 21 amino acids. Here the CDR3 DNA reads TGTGCCAGCAGCCAACCCGGTGGGGGGGTTGGTCCTCTCTCTGGGGCCAACGTCCTGACTTTC. It yields the protein CASSQPGGGVGPLSGANVLTF.

V usage is TRBV5-1 and J usage is TRBJ2-1; either TRBD1 or TRBD2 may supply D (5 bases each). The CDR3 runs to 14 residues. Trimming shortened V by 2 bases and J by 8 bases, and 14 bases separated the two germline ends. CDR1 and CDR2 from the germline V gene are SGHRS and YFSETQ. The CDR3 region has the DNA TGCGCCAGCAGCTTAAACGGGGCGACGTATGAGCAGTTCTTC. Encoded protein: CASSLNGATYEQFF.

The rearrangement joins TRBV21-1 to TRBJ2-1; the table gives TRBD2 as D, unverified against the DNA. TRBV21-1 is listed as a pseudogene. The CDR3 covers 17 residues. The CDR3 spells CASSPTRGGRPTNEQFF. The CDR3 DNA sequence: TGTGCCAGCAGCCCCACGCGGGGGGGAAGACCAACCAATGAGCAGTTCTTC.

The chain is built from TRBV7-2 and TRBJ2-5; the match to TRBD2 covers 14 bases. Germline V lookup: CDR1 SGHTA, CDR2 FQGNSA. V shed 5 bases and J 4 bases; nucleotides not matched to a gene: 3. This CDR3 comprises 15 residues. As DNA, the CDR3 is TGTGCCAGCAGCCCGGGACTAGCGGGAGTAGAGACCCAGTACTTC. This codes for CASSPGLAGVETQYF.

The rearrangement joins TRBV29-1 to TRBJ2-1; D not certain. Germline values: CDR1 SQVTM, CDR2 ANQGSEA. V gave up 4 bases and J gave up 6 bases, with 25 bases separating them. This CDR3 contains 17 residues. The CDR3 DNA is TGCAGCGTTGTCGTTAGGGCTAGTCTGTCCCCCGGCAATGAGCAGTTCTTC. Translating it yields CSVVVRASLSPGNEQFF.

The chain combines TRBV2 with TRBJ2-5; no firm D call. CDR3 length: 14 residues. Trimming took off 4 bases at V and 1 base at J, with 10 bases between the two ends. Germline loops: CDR1 SNHLY, CDR2 FYNNEI. The chain's CDR3 is CASSGTATQETQYF. CDR3 bases: TGTGCCAGCAGTGGTACAGCGACCCAAGAGACCCAGTACTTC.

The rearrangement uses TRBV7-2 and TRBJ2-3; no clear D. Deletions cut 5 bases from V and 2 bases from J, with 14 bases between. Germline lookup yields CDR1 SGHTA and CDR2 FQGNSA. There are 15 residues in the CDR3. CDR3 protein: CASSSRAPNTDTQYF. DNA for the CDR3: TGTGCCAGCAGCAGCCGGGCCCCCAACACAGATACGCAGTATTTT. Supplemented by reference TRBV7-2 and TRBJ2-3, the full variable domain reads GAGVSQSPSNKVTEKGKDVELRCDPISGHTALYWYRQSLGQGLEFLIYFQGNSAPDKSGLPSDRFSAERTGGSVSTLTIQRTQQEDSAVYLCASSSRAPNTDTQYFGPGTRLTVL.

V and J are TRBV4-2 and TRBJ2-2; D might be TRBD1 (5 bases). CDR1 LGHNA and CDR2 YNFKEQ come from the germline V gene. CDR3 length: 15 amino acids. V was cut by 0 bases and J by 5 bases, with 10 bases left in between. CDR3 residues: CASSQESRATGELFF. The CDR3 DNA is TGTGCCAGCAGCCAAGAGTCCAGGGCAACCGGGGAGCTGTTTTTT.

The genes are TRBV6-5 and TRBJ2-5; D is perhaps TRBD2 (7 bases). V lost 5 bases to trimming and J lost 4 bases, with 14 bases between them. Per the germline V gene, CDR1 is MNHEY and CDR2 is SVGAGI. The CDR3 has 14 residues. CDR3: CASSKGGVGETQYF. The CDR3 nucleotides read TGTGCCAGCAGTAAAGGGGGGGTGGGAGAGACCCAGTACTTC.

This chain connects TRBV19 to TRBJ2-2; the match to TRBD1 covers 7 bases. CDR1 LNHDA and CDR2 SQIVND come from the germline V gene (reference sequence). This CDR3 contains 13 residues. V lost 9 bases to trimming and J lost 7 bases; unmatched junction nucleotides: 8. CDR3 sequence reads: CASMTGLGGELFF. CDR3 coding DNA: TGTGCCAGCATGACAGGGTTAGGCGGGGAGCTGTTTTTT.

The V and J genes are TRBV7-9 and TRBJ1-3; TRBD1 might be the D (5 bases). Trimming removed 5 bases from V and 4 bases from J, with 21 bases in between. This CDR3 is 17 amino acids long. Germline V lookup: CDR1 SEHNR, CDR2 FQNEAQ (reference sequence). CDR3 protein: CASSRNMIGGWGNTIYF. CDR3 coding DNA: TGTGCCAGCAGCCGCAACATGATCGGGGGATGGGGAAACACCATATATTTT.

The rearrangement links TRBV7-2 to TRBJ1-4; tentative D call: TRBD1 (6 bases). This CDR3 has 12 amino acids. Trimming stripped 8 bases from V and 5 bases from J, with 9 bases between. CDR1 SGHTA and CDR2 FQGNSA come from the germline V gene. Here the CDR3 reads CASRGQNEKLFF. The CDR3 DNA reads as TGTGCCAGCCGGGGGCAAAATGAAAAACTGTTTTTT. Supplemented by reference TRBV7-2 and TRBJ1-4, the full variable domain reads GAGVSQSPSNKVTEKGKDVELRCDPISGHTALYWYRQSLGQGLEFLIYFQGNSAPDKSGLPSDRFSAERTGGSVSTLTIQRTQQEDSAVYLCASRGQNEKLFFGSGTQLSVL.

The CDR3 is CASSAPGEGEKLFF. DNA for the CDR3: TGTGCCAGCAGCGCCCCGGGGGAAGGGGAAAAACTGTTTTTT. The genes are TRBV9 and TRBJ1-4, with D possibly being TRBD1 (5 bases). There are 14 residues in the CDR3. CDR1 SGDLS and CDR2 YYNGEE come from the germline V gene. Deletions cut 3 bases from V and 8 bases from J, with 14 bases between. The full variable domain, with the rest looked up from reference TRBV9 and TRBJ1-4, is DSGVTQTPKHLITATGQRVTLRCSPRSGDLSVYWYQQSLDQGLQFLIQYYNGEERAKGNILERFSAQQFPDLHSELNLSSLELGDSALYFCASSAPGEGEKLFFGSGTQLSVL.

The V gene is TRBV6-6, the J gene TRBJ2-5, with D possibly matching TRBD2 (7 bases). Germline-derived CDR1 and CDR2 are MNHNY and SVGAGI (reference sequence). Trimming pared 1 base from V and 9 bases from J, leaving 12 bases between. The CDR3 extends over 13 amino acids. CDR3 nucleotides: TGTGCCAGCAGTTACTTTGCGGGGGCGGCCCAGTACTTC. Its protein is CASSYFAGAAQYF.

The chain combines TRBV25-1 with TRBJ1-2; possibly TRBD1 for D (5 bases). The V gene lost 6 bases and the J gene lost 4 bases, with 15 bases spanning the gap. The CDR3 contains 14 residues. In germline, CDR1 is MGHDK, CDR2 SYGVNS. The CDR3 coding sequence is TGTGCCAGCAGCGCGGAGAGGGACCCCTATGGCTACACCTTC. It specifies CASSAERDPYGYTF.

The rearrangement links TRBV6-1 to TRBJ2-3; D is ambiguous. Trimming shortened V by 7 bases and J by 6 bases, and 20 bases separated the two germline ends. CDR1 and CDR2 from the germline V gene are MNHNS and SASEGT. This CDR3 comprises 15 residues. The chain's CDR3 is CASNPDRSPVDTQYF. CDR3 coding DNA: TGTGCCAGCAACCCCGACCGATCCCCAGTGGATACGCAGTATTTT.

This clone showed up just a few times. This rearrangement joins TRBV6-6 to TRBJ2-1; D possibly corresponds to TRBD2 (6 bases). The germline V and J ends were trimmed by 5 bases and 0 bases, with 14 bases remaining between them. The CDR3 totals 16 residues. Looked up from germline, CDR1 is MNHNY and CDR2 is SVGAGI (reference sequence). The CDR3 sequence is CASSGSSALSYNEQFF. The CDR3, as DNA: TGTGCCAGCAGTGGTTCTAGCGCCCTCTCCTACAATGAGCAGTTCTTC.

The count of this clone is one. The chain joins TRBV7-9 to TRBJ2-5; D remains ambiguous. CDR3 length: 13 amino acids. The germline CDR1 and CDR2 sequences are SEHNR and FQNEAQ (reference sequence). Deletions cut 5 bases from V and 1 base from J, with 8 bases between. The CDR3 is CASSRTVQETQYF. The CDR3 nucleotides read TGTGCCAGCAGCCGAACAGTCCAAGAGACCCAGTACTTC.

V is TRBV2 and J is TRBJ2-3, with unresolved D. This CDR3 has 13 amino acids. CDR1 is SNHLY, CDR2 FYNNEI, per germline. The V gene lost 8 bases and the J gene lost 5 bases, with 14 bases spanning the gap. The CDR3 bases are TGTGCCAGCTCGTTTAGGAATCGAGATACGCAGTATTTT. Residues: CASSFRNRDTQYF.

V usage is TRBV10-3 and J usage is TRBJ2-7; 14 nucleotides match TRBD2. The CDR3 runs 18 residues. Per germline, CDR1 ENHRY and CDR2 SYGVKD. V lost 5 bases, J lost 0 bases, and 9 bases stayed unmatched. This chain's CDR3 is CAISTGTSGRGGSYEQYF. DNA for the CDR3: TGTGCCATCAGTACCGGGACTAGCGGGAGAGGGGGCTCCTACGAGCAGTACTTC.

The rearrangement joins TRBV30 to TRBJ2-5, with D possibly being TRBD1 (6 bases). The V end was cut by 1 base, the J end by 4 bases, with 10 bases between. This CDR3 spans 13 amino acids. Per the germline V gene, CDR1 is GTSNPN and CDR2 is SVGIG (reference sequence). The CDR3 region is CAWSAGVRETQYF. CDR3 DNA: TGTGCCTGGAGTGCAGGGGTCCGAGAGACCCAGTACTTC. The whole variable domain, remainder taken from reference TRBV30 and TRBJ2-5, is SQTIHQWPATLVQPVGSPLSLECTVEGTSNPNLYWYRQAAGRGLQLLFYSVGIGQISSEVPQNLSASRPQDRQFILSSKKLLLSDSGFYLCAWSAGVRETQYFGPGTRLLVL.

The chain recombines TRBV28 with TRBJ2-7, with D possibly matching TRBD2 (5 bases). The CDR3 runs to 15 residues. The germline CDR1 and CDR2 sequences are MDHEN and SYDVKM. The ends were cut back, 5 bases at V and 4 bases at J, with 18 bases in the middle. This CDR3 reads CASSPPGEFIYEQYF. The DNA of the CDR3 is TGTGCCAGCAGTCCCCCCGGGGAGTTCATTTACGAGCAGTACTTC.

This chain connects TRBV4-1 to TRBJ2-7; D may be TRBD1 (5 bases). Trimming removed 4 bases from V and 5 bases from J, with 15 bases in between. The germline gives CDR1 MGHRA, CDR2 YSYEKL. The CDR3 has 14 amino acids. CDR3 bases: TGCGCCAGCAGCCCGTTAGGGCAGGGCCACGAGCAGTACTTC. Amino acid sequence: CASSPLGQGHEQYF.

The V gene is TRBV6-6, the J gene TRBJ2-3, with 7 bases that match TRBD2. This CDR3 comprises 15 residues. The germline V gene has CDR1 MNHNY and CDR2 SVGAGI (reference sequence). V gave up 2 bases and J gave up 4 bases; unmatched junction bases: 6. Here the CDR3 DNA reads TGTGCCAGCAGTTACCGTTCGGGAGGCGCAGATACGCAGTATTTT. This translates into CASSYRSGGADTQYF.

The chain carries TRBV27 and TRBJ2-7, with TRBD2 matching 7 bases. The CDR3 extends over 16 amino acids. Germline CDR1 reads MNHEY; CDR2 reads SMNVEV (reference sequence). Trimming took 4 bases from V and 3 from J; bases not matched to a gene: 12. In nucleotides, the CDR3 is TGTGCCAGCAGTTCGCTCTTGGGGGGAGGGTACTACGAGCAGTACTTC. It codes for CASSSLLGGGYYEQYF.

The chain combines TRBV25-1 with TRBJ2-7; D is perhaps TRBD1 (6 bases). CDR1 MGHDK and CDR2 SYGVNS come from the germline V gene. The CDR3 sequence is 12 residues long. The V end was cut by 5 bases, the J end by 6 bases, with 11 bases between. Here the CDR3 reads CASSIQGPEQYF. Written as DNA, the CDR3 is TGTGCCAGCAGTATACAGGGACCCGAGCAGTACTTC.

V is TRBV14 and J is TRBJ2-1; TRBD1 matches at 8 bases. CDR1 is SGHDN, CDR2 FVKESK, per germline. This CDR3 has 16 residues. J lost 4 bases, V lost 3 bases, and 8 bases had no gene match. The CDR3 DNA reads as TGTGCCAGCAGCCATTTGGACAGGGTCGCTTACAATGAGCAGTTCTTC. Encoded protein: CASSHLDRVAYNEQFF.

The chain joins TRBV5-1 to TRBJ1-1, with D possibly matching TRBD1 (5 bases). The V and J ends lost 0 bases and 4 bases respectively, with 13 bases between them. The CDR3 has 15 amino acids. Germline assignment: CDR1 SGHRS and CDR2 YFSETQ. This CDR3 reads CASSLDEGRGTEAFF. CDR3 nucleotide sequence: TGCGCCAGCAGCTTGGATGAGGGGAGGGGCACTGAAGCTTTCTTT. Full variable domain (remainder filled in from reference TRBV5-1 and TRBJ1-1): KAGVTQTPRYLIKTRGQQVTLSCSPISGHRSVSWYQQTPGQGLQFLFEYFSETQRNKGNFPGRFSGRQFSNSRSEMNVSTLELGDSALYLCASSLDEGRGTEAFFGQGTRLTVV.

The rearrangement joins TRBV5-1 to TRBJ2-3; tentatively, D is TRBD1 (6 bases). The V end was cut by 2 bases, the J end by 2 bases, with 9 bases between. Looked up from germline, CDR1 is SGHRS and CDR2 is YFSETQ. The CDR3 runs to 14 residues. The CDR3 coding sequence is TGCGCCAGCAGCTTTCGGGACATCACAGATACGCAGTATTTT. It is translated as CASSFRDITDTQYF.